The source of this TCR beta chain is a study of CD8+ T cells in alopecia areata. Trimming shortened V by 6 bases and J by 2 bases, and 23 bases separated the two germline ends. The germline gives CDR1 LGHNA, CDR2 YSLEER. CDR3 length: 17 amino acids. Indicated treatment: oral pan-JAK inhibitor, 5-10 mg twice daily. cDNA serving as the sequencing template came from extracted, reverse transcribed RNA. Some clones are missing from TCRdb's copy, which holds only in-frame ones; the method was immunoSEQ multiplex PCR. The table includes about 210,000 clones, over 60% detected once. Regarding the study as a whole: Tofacitinib produced a significant decrease in scalp clonality and in expanded CD8+ clones among the top 100. Many expanded lesional clones persisted in scalp and blood during tofacitinib. For lesional scalp, especially alopecia totalis/universalis, clonality was higher than in normal scalp. Only one nonresponder was present, which leaves the link between baseline CD8+ expansion and response uncertain.

Note on this clone: Its antigen is still unknown.

The sequences come from CD4+ T cells sorted from blood, collected at week 4, from a patient treated with tofacitinib. This chain links TRBV4-3 with TRBJ2-7, with D possibly TRBD1 on 6 matching bases. This receptor was obtained from a human donor with alopecia areata. The CDR3 sequence is CASRPVPQRTATYEQYF. As DNA, the CDR3 is TGCGCCAGCAGACCGGTGCCCCAACGGACAGCCACCTACGAGCAGTACTTC.